Shown below are 3 T cell receptor beta chains from a single sample sequenced in a study of shared clonotypes between healthy human individuals. Repertoires were generated with immunoSEQ multiplex PCR, while TCRdb's copy carries only in-frame clones and drops some. Of 2 million to 2.5 million clones in the sample, 80% to 95% are singletons; the top ten hold about 0.39%. Sequenced input: naive CD4+ T cells from PBMCs. Subset defined: CD45RA+ positively selected. All receptors come from a man aged 18 to 29 in good health. Some clones in this sample may be carry-over from other donors' samples.

The rearrangement links TRBV4-3 to TRBJ2-3, with a weak D call TRBD2 (5 bases). CDR3 length equals 17 residues. V lost 2 bases to trimming and J lost 6 bases, with 21 bases between them. CDR1 is LGHNA and CDR2 is YSLEER in the germline V gene. The CDR3 bases are TGCGCCAGCAGCCAAACGCCGCCCACCCGGGAACTCGATACGCAGTATTTT. Amino acid sequence: CASSQTPPTRELDTQYF.

The chain employs TRBV29-1 and TRBJ2-7; 9 bases are a match to TRBD1. J gave up 7 bases and V 7 bases, and 14 bases lay outside the gene matches. CDR1 is SQVTM, CDR2 ANQGSEA, per germline. The CDR3 sequence is 14 residues long. CDR3 residues: CSGRTGEIPFEQYF. The CDR3 region has the DNA TGCAGCGGAAGGACAGGGGAGATTCCGTTTGAGCAGTACTTC.

The V gene is TRBV25-1, the J gene TRBJ2-1; 11 nucleotides match TRBD1. V dropped 6 bases and J dropped 10; count of bases not matched to a gene: 14. The CDR3 is made up of 16 amino acids. From germline, CDR1 is MGHDK and CDR2 SYGVNS. This CDR3 reads CASSERTGGAGREQFF. Written as DNA, the CDR3 is TGTGCCAGCAGCGAACGGACAGGGGGCGCCGGCCGCGAGCAGTTCTTC.